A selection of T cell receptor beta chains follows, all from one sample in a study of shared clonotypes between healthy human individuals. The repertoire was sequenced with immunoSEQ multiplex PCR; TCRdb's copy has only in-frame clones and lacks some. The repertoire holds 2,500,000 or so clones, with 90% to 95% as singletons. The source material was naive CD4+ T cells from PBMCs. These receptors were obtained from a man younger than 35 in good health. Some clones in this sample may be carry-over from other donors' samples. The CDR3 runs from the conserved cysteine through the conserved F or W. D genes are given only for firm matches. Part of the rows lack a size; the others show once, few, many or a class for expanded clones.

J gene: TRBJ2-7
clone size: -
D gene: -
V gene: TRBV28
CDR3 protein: CASRLTRVSYEQYF
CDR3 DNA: TGTGCCAGCCGCCTAACCAGAGTCTCCTACGAGCAGTACTTC

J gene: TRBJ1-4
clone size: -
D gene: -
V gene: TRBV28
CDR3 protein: CASRLNEKLFF
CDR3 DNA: TGTGCCAGCCGGCTTAATGAAAAACTGTTTTTT

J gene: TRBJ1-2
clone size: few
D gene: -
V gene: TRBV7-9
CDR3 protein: CASSPAGTAGGYTF
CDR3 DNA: TGTGCCAGCAGCCCCGCCGGGACGGCGGGTGGCTACACCTTC

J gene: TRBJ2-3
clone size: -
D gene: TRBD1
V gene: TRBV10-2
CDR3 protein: CASTRDRISVGTDTQYF
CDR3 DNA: TGCGCCAGCACCCGGGACAGGATATCCGTCGGCACAGATACGCAGTATTTT

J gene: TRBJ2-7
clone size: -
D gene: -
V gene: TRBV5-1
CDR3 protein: CASSLAAASSYEQYF
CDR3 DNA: TGCGCCAGCAGCTTGGCCGCCGCGAGCTCCTACGAGCAGTACTTC

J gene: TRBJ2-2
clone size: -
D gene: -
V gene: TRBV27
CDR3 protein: CASRLRGGGGELFF
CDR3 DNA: TGTGCCAGCAGACTCCGAGGGGGTGGCGGGGAGCTGTTTTTT

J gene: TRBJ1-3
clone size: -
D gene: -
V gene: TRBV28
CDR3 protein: CASSEDNLVATIYF
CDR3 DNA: TGTGCCAGCAGTGAAGACAACTTGGTTGCCACCATATATTTT

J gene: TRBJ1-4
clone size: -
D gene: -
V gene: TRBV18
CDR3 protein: CASSPPSGEKLFF
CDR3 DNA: TGTGCCAGCTCACCACCAAGTGGGGAAAAACTGTTTTTT

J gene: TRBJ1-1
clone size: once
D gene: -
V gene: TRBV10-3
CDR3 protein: CAISVVADTEAFF
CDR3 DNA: TGTGCCATCAGTGTTGTCGCGGACACTGAAGCTTTCTTT

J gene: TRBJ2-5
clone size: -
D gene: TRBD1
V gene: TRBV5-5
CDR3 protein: CASSPDRGETQYF
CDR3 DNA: TGTGCCAGCAGCCCGGACAGGGGAGAGACCCAGTACTTC

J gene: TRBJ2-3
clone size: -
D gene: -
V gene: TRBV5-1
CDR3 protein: CASSFGPTDTQYF
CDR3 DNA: TGCGCCAGCAGCTTTGGTCCCACAGATACGCAGTATTTT

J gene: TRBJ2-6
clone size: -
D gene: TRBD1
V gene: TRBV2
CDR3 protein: CASSLRGRGANVLTF
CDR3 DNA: TGTGCCAGCAGTCTCAGGGGGCGCGGGGCCAACGTCCTGACTTTC

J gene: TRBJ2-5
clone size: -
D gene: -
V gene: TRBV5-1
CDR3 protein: CASSRPPPGHMTETQYF
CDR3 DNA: TGCGCCAGCAGCCGCCCCCCCCCGGGGCATATGACCGAGACCCAGTACTTC

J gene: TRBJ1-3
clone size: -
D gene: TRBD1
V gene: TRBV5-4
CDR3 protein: CASSLGTGGRNTIYF
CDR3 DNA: TGTGCCAGCAGCCTCGGGACAGGGGGCAGGAACACCATATATTTT

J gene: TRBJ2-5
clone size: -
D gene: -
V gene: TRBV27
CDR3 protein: CASSFPGRSQETQYF
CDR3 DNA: TGTGCCAGCAGTTTCCCGGGACGTAGCCAAGAGACCCAGTACTTC

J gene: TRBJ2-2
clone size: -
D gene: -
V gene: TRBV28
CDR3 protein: CASRPPAVPNTGELFF
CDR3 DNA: TGTGCCAGCAGGCCGCCGGCGGTGCCGAACACCGGGGAGCTGTTTTTT

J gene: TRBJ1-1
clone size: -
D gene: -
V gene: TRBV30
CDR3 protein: CAWSGDKGNAEAFF
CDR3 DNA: TGTGCCTGGAGTGGGGACAAGGGTAACGCTGAAGCTTTCTTT